Shown below are 20 T cell receptor beta chains from a single sample sequenced in a study of T cell responses to AZD1222 COVID-19 vaccine. Generated by immunoSEQ multiplex PCR, the TCRdb table keeps only in-frame clones and is missing some. The sample lists some 170,000 clones; about 89% were seen once. This sample comprised peripheral blood, obtained on day 0 of AZD1222 vaccination. The receptors here all came from an adult in good health.

In regard to this clone: In the same sample, other DNA sequences code for this CDR3. This chain joins TRBV29-1 and TRBJ2-2; 7 bases fit TRBD2. In germline, CDR1 is SQVTM, CDR2 ANQGSEA. J gave up 4 bases and V 3 bases, and 2 bases lay outside the gene matches. This CDR3 is built from 13 residues. The CDR3 loop reads CSVDGGGTGELFF. CDR3 bases: TGCAGCGTTGACGGCGGGGGCACCGGGGAGCTGTTTTTT.

The chain has TRBV11-3 and TRBJ2-1, with 9 bases identical to TRBD2. In germline, CDR1 is SGHNT, CDR2 YENEEA. Unmatched junction bases numbered 12, after V lost 4 bases and J lost 8 bases. The CDR3 loop spans 16 amino acids. CDR3 protein: CASSSPGLAALDEQFF. DNA of the CDR3: TGTGCCAGCAGCTCTCCGGGACTAGCCGCCCTCGATGAGCAGTTCTTC.

V gene TRBV28 combines with J gene TRBJ1-2; 7 nucleotides align to TRBD1. Germline V gene data show CDR1 as MDHEN and CDR2 as SYDVKM. With 1 base clipped from V and 5 bases from J, the junction kept 4 bases outside the gene matches. CDR3 size: 14 residues. The CDR3 region has the DNA TGTGCCAGCAGTTTATCTGACAGGGAATATGGCTACACCTTC. Translated: CASSLSDREYGYTF.

CDR3 DNA: TGTGCCAGCAGCTTAACTAGTATACTGTACGAGCAGTACTTC. Amino acids: CASSLTSILYEQYF. The chain links TRBV7-8 to TRBJ2-7, with D possibly being TRBD2 (5 bases). From germline, CDR1 is SGHVS and CDR2 FQNEAQ. V lost 2 bases and J lost 4, with 12 bases in between. This CDR3 spans 14 amino acids. Variable domain in full (rest from reference TRBV7-8 and TRBJ2-7): GAGVSQSPRYKVAKRGQDVALRCDPISGHVSLFWYQQALGQGPEFLTYFQNEAQLDKSGLPSDRFFAERPEGSVSTLKIQRTQQEDSAVYLCASSLTSILYEQYFGPGTRLTVT.

The chain combines TRBV28 with TRBJ1-6, with 7 bases lining up with TRBD1. CDR1 and CDR2 from the germline V gene are MDHEN and SYDVKM. With V trimmed by 6 bases and J by 14 bases, 28 bases remained unmatched. The CDR3 has 19 amino acids. The CDR3 reads CASSLNAGDRMFYLLTLHF. DNA of the CDR3: TGTGCCAGCAGCCTGAACGCGGGGGACAGAATGTTCTATTTGCTAACCCTCCACTTT.

The V gene is TRBV10-2, the J gene TRBJ1-5; D unresolved. Trimming shortened V by 3 bases and J by 13 bases, and 16 bases separated the two germline ends. This CDR3 comprises 13 residues. Germline values: CDR1 WSHSY, CDR2 SAAADI. CDR3 region: CASSEVRRDQQHF. The DNA of the CDR3 is TGCGCCAGCAGTGAAGTCCGGCGCGACCAGCAGCATTTT.

The CDR3 spells CASSIRTGNREGNQPQHF. The CDR3 nucleotides are TGTGCCAGTAGTATTCGAACAGGGAACAGAGAAGGCAATCAGCCCCAGCATTTT. The rearrangement links TRBV19 to TRBJ1-5; D may be TRBD1 (6 bases). The CDR3 totals 18 residues. V was trimmed by 3 bases and J by 2 bases, leaving 20 bases between them. Germline CDR1 and CDR2: LNHDA and SQIVND (reference sequence).

In its sample, this clone was seen many times. The V gene is TRBV28, the J gene TRBJ1-6; TRBD1 matches 8 bases. Germline V lookup: CDR1 MDHEN, CDR2 SYDVKM. The CDR3 runs to 16 residues. The V segment lost 3 bases and the J segment 2 bases; nucleotides outside the gene matches: 3. The CDR3 loop is CASSFQGATYNSPLHF. For the CDR3, the DNA is TGTGCCAGCAGTTTCCAGGGGGCAACCTATAATTCACCCCTCCACTTT. Drawing the rest from reference TRBV28 and TRBJ1-6, the complete variable domain is DVKVTQSSRYLVKRTGEKVFLECVQDMDHENMFWYRQDPGLGLRLIYFSYDVKMKEKGDIPEGYSVSREKKERFSLILESASTNQTSMYLCASSFQGATYNSPLHFGNGTRLTVT.

V and J are TRBV6-2 or TRBV6-3 and TRBJ2-3, with a tentative D call TRBD2 (7 bases). This CDR3 comprises 18 residues. From germline, CDR1 is MNHEY and CDR2 SVGEGT. The V end lost 0 bases, the J end lost 0 bases, and 16 bases lay between the germline ends. CDR3 coding DNA: TGTGCCAGCAGTTACTCCTCCGGGGGCGGGGGAAGCACAGATACGCAGTATTTT. Translation gives CASSYSSGGGGSTDTQYF.

The V call is TRBV10-3, the J call TRBJ1-1; D may be TRBD1 (5 bases). The CDR3 sequence is 13 residues long. Trimming took 8 bases from V and 4 from J, leaving 14 bases between them. Germline CDR1 and CDR2: ENHRY and SYGVKD. CDR3 bases: TGTGCCATCTGGGCGGGGCTTGGCACTGAAGCTTTCTTT. Residues: CAIWAGLGTEAFF.

This chain links TRBV30 with TRBJ2-2; 8 bases map to TRBD2. The germline V gene encodes CDR1 GTSNPN and CDR2 SVGIG (reference sequence). The CDR3 has 15 amino acids. The J segment lost 7 bases and the V segment lost 5 bases, leaving 12 bases of the junction unmatched. This CDR3 reads CAWGSRGGVDGELFF. The CDR3 DNA sequence: TGTGCCTGGGGGTCCCGGGGGGGCGTCGACGGGGAGCTGTTTTTT.

The chain recombines TRBV10-3 with TRBJ1-1; TRBD1 aligns across 9 bases. This CDR3 comprises 14 residues. J gave up 1 base and V 6 bases, and 3 bases lay outside the gene matches. The germline V gene encodes CDR1 ENHRY and CDR2 SYGVKD. The CDR3 DNA reads as TGTGCCATCAGCAAACAGGGGGCGAACACTGAAGCTTTCTTT. As protein: CAISKQGANTEAFF.

The J gene is TRBJ1-2, the V gene TRBV5-5; 10 bases fit TRBD1. Germline CDR1 SGHKS, CDR2 YYEKEE (reference sequence). Trimming cost V 5 bases and J 12 bases; bases outside gene matches: 13. The CDR3 is made up of 14 amino acids. In DNA form, the CDR3 reads TGTGCCAGCAGTACGGGACAGGGGATCTATTCGAACACCTTC. Protein: CASSTGQGIYSNTF.

This sequence joins TRBV24-1 and TRBJ2-2; 7 bases match TRBD2. The junction had 12 bases not matched to a gene; V was cut back by 6 bases and J by 3 bases. The CDR3 consists of 17 residues. Germline V lookup: CDR1 KGHDR, CDR2 SFDVKD. The DNA for the CDR3 is TGTGCCACCAGTAAGCAGTTGGGAGGGCCGGACACCGGGGAGCTGTTTTTT. Protein: CATSKQLGGPDTGELFF.

This chain links TRBV28 with TRBJ1-1, with 8 positions matching TRBD1. Germline V gene data show CDR1 as MDHEN and CDR2 as SYDVKM. There are 11 residues in the CDR3. The trim removed 5 bases at V and 11 bases at J, leaving 4 bases unmatched. This CDR3 is CASSQGAPAFF. Written as DNA, the CDR3 is TGTGCCAGCAGTCAGGGGGCGCCGGCTTTCTTT.

This chain uses TRBV9 with TRBJ1-4; 8 nucleotides match TRBD1. Germline CDR1 and CDR2: SGDLS and YYNGEE. Germline trimming cut 1 base from V and 6 bases from J; bases unmatched to any gene: 2. This CDR3 is 14 amino acids long. The CDR3: CASSVQGADEKLFF. The CDR3 nucleotides read TGTGCCAGCAGCGTACAGGGGGCTGATGAAAAACTGTTTTTT.

The chain carries TRBV2 and TRBJ1-3, with TRBD1 as a possible D gene (5 bases). The CDR3 is 17 residues long. V lost 1 base, J lost 4 bases, and 17 bases lay in between. The V gene's germline CDR1 is SNHLY and CDR2 FYNNEI. The CDR3 DNA follows: TGTGCCAGCAGTGAAGGAGGTACGGGGGACGTAGGAAACACCATATATTTT. Translation: CASSEGGTGDVGNTIYF.

As DNA, the CDR3 is TGTGCCAGCAGCCAGATAGCGGTGAGCTCCTACAATGAGCAGTTCTTC. Amino acids: CASSQIAVSSYNEQFF. This rearrangement joins TRBV3-1 (or the pseudogene TRBV3-2) to TRBJ2-1; perhaps TRBD2 as D (6 bases). Germline V lookup: CDR1 LGHDT, CDR2 YNNKEL (reference sequence). V gave up 3 bases and J gave up 0 bases, with 12 bases separating them. The CDR3 is 16 amino acids.

CDR3 residues: CASSLSRNYGYTF. As DNA, the CDR3 is TGTGCCAGCAGCTTGTCGAGGAACTATGGCTACACCTTC. The chain employs TRBV5-6 and TRBJ1-2; D gene ambiguous. This CDR3 is built from 13 residues. Trimming shortened V by 1 base and J by 2 bases, and 6 bases separated the two germline ends. Germline CDR1 and CDR2: SGHDT and YYEEEE.

This clone came up once. The J gene is TRBJ2-7, the V gene TRBV29-1; 10 bases agree with TRBD1. The V and J ends lost 7 bases and 2 bases, in that order; junction bases with no gene match: 5. Germline CDR1 reads SQVTM; CDR2 reads ANQGSEA. The CDR3 contains 13 residues. DNA of the CDR3: TGCAGCGCCTTGACAGGGGGCCCCTACGAGCAGTACTTC. As protein: CSALTGGPYEQYF.